This entry lists 16 T cell receptor beta chains sequenced from one sample in a study of shared clonotypes between healthy human individuals. Sequenced by immunoSEQ multiplex PCR; TCRdb stores in-frame clones only, minus some. The sample carries roughly 2,300,000 clones, approximately 90% recorded once. Sequenced: naive CD4+ T cells from PBMCs. Subset of the sample: CD45RA+ positively selected. The receptors derive from a man younger than 30 in good health. Some clones in this sample may be carry-over from other donors' samples.

For this clone: The same CDR3 also results from other DNA sequences found in this sample. The chain links TRBV18 to TRBJ1-1, with TRBD1 matching over 8 bases. The J segment lost 5 bases and the V segment lost 1 base, leaving 3 bases of the junction unmatched. The CDR3 covers 14 residues. Germline CDR1 is KGHSH and CDR2 is LQKENI. CDR3 residues: CASSPRGQGTEAFF. CDR3 bases: TGTGCCAGCTCACCACGAGGACAGGGAACTGAAGCTTTCTTT.

There are a few counts of this clone. The V gene is TRBV28, the J gene TRBJ1-1; D perhaps matches TRBD1 (5 bases). Deletions cut 2 bases from V and 2 bases from J, with 9 bases between. The CDR3 totals 14 residues. Germline V gene data show CDR1 as MDHEN and CDR2 as SYDVKM. CDR3 sequence (DNA): TGTGCCAGCAGTTTACGGTGGACAAACACTGAAGCTTTCTTT. Its protein is CASSLRWTNTEAFF.

V usage is TRBV11-2 and J usage is TRBJ2-1; D remains unclear. Trimming took off 4 bases at V and 10 bases at J, with 11 bases between the two ends. CDR3 length: 12 amino acids. CDR1 is SGHAT, CDR2 FQNNGV, per germline. CDR3 sequence reads: CASSYGYREQFF. DNA for the CDR3: TGTGCCAGCAGCTACGGGTACCGGGAGCAGTTCTTC.

The J gene is TRBJ2-3, the V gene TRBV7-9, with 8 bases lining up with TRBD2. V dropped 5 bases and J dropped 6; count of bases not matched to a gene: 13. Germline assignment: CDR1 SEHNR and CDR2 FQNEAQ (reference sequence). The CDR3 runs to 16 residues. For the CDR3, the DNA is TGTGCCAGCAGCACAAATCTAGCGGGTGTCGGGGATACGCAGTATTTT. Translated, it gives CASSTNLAGVGDTQYF. Drawing the rest from reference TRBV7-9 and TRBJ2-3, the complete variable domain is DTGVSQNPRHKITKRGQNVTFRCDPISEHNRLYWYRQTLGQGPEFLTYFQNEAQLEKSRLLSDRFSAERPKGSFSTLEIQRTEQGDSAMYLCASSTNLAGVGDTQYFGPGTRLTVL.

V is TRBV27 and J is TRBJ1-2; 10 positions match TRBD1. CDR1 is MNHEY, CDR2 SMNVEV, per germline (reference sequence). The ends lost 0 bases at V and 4 bases at J; junction bases unmatched: 11. This CDR3 has 18 residues. CDR3 sequence: CASSLSPLGQGTFYGYTF. The CDR3 DNA reads TGTGCCAGCAGTTTATCCCCCCTGGGACAGGGGACTTTCTATGGCTACACCTTC.

Only one count was recorded for this clone. The rearrangement links TRBV27 to TRBJ2-2; D possibly uses TRBD1 or TRBD2 (5 bases each). CDR3 length equals 16 residues. The V and J ends lost 3 bases and 5 bases respectively, with 16 bases between them. Germline values: CDR1 MNHEY, CDR2 SMNVEV (reference sequence). CDR3 loop: CASSLTGLATTGELFF. In DNA form, the CDR3 reads TGTGCCAGCAGTTTGACGGGGCTAGCTACGACCGGGGAGCTGTTTTTT.

Concerning this clone: Other DNA variants within this sample encode the same CDR3. This chain connects TRBV30 to TRBJ2-7; no clear D. Germline assignment: CDR1 GTSNPN and CDR2 SVGIG (reference sequence). The CDR3 runs to 13 residues. The V end was cut by 0 bases, the J end by 2 bases, with 8 bases between. The CDR3 sequence is CAWSVASPYEQYF. The CDR3 DNA follows: TGTGCCTGGAGTGTGGCTAGTCCCTACGAGCAGTACTTC.

This clone was counted between two and nine times. The rearrangement uses TRBV29-1 and TRBJ1-1; D is possibly TRBD1 (6 bases). Germline loops: CDR1 SQVTM, CDR2 ANQGSEA. With 1 base removed from V and 6 bases from J, the gap between germline ends came to 12 bases. This CDR3 is 13 amino acids long. This CDR3 reads CSVEGGAMAEAFF. For the CDR3, the DNA is TGCAGCGTTGAAGGGGGGGCAATGGCTGAAGCTTTCTTT.

The rearrangement joins TRBV4-1 to TRBJ2-7, with a weak D call TRBD1 (5 bases). The CDR3 length is 12 residues. Germline lookup yields CDR1 MGHRA and CDR2 YSYEKL. Trimming took 4 bases from V and 3 from J, leaving 7 bases between them. This chain's CDR3 is CASSRRGYEQYF. The CDR3 DNA is TGCGCCAGCAGCCGTAGGGGCTACGAGCAGTACTTC.

The gene calls are TRBV4-2 and TRBJ1-3; D may be TRBD1 (5 bases). Deletions cut 4 bases from V and 2 bases from J, with 12 bases between. Germline V gene sequence: CDR1 LGHNA, CDR2 YNFKEQ. This CDR3 has 15 amino acids. The CDR3 DNA sequence: TGTGCCAGCAGCCCGACAGTCTTCCCTGGAAACACCATATATTTT. This sequence encodes CASSPTVFPGNTIYF.

The genes are TRBV5-1 and TRBJ2-1; 7 nucleotides agree with TRBD2. The CDR3 is 14 residues long. The V gene end was trimmed by 0 bases and the J gene end by 7 bases; junction bases not matched to a gene: 4. Germline V gene sequence: CDR1 SGHRS, CDR2 YFSETQ. CDR3 sequence: CASSLVAGENEQFF. The DNA of the CDR3 is TGCGCCAGCAGCTTGGTGGCGGGAGAAAATGAGCAGTTCTTC. The whole variable domain, filled in from reference TRBV5-1 and TRBJ2-1, reads KAGVTQTPRYLIKTRGQQVTLSCSPISGHRSVSWYQQTPGQGLQFLFEYFSETQRNKGNFPGRFSGRQFSNSRSEMNVSTLELGDSALYLCASSLVAGENEQFFGPGTRLTVL.

The chain has TRBV5-4 and TRBJ1-4; D remains unclear. Per the germline V gene, CDR1 is SGHNT and CDR2 is YYREEE (reference sequence). The V end lost 4 bases, the J end lost 6 bases, and 13 bases lay between the germline ends. The CDR3 loop spans 14 amino acids. CDR3: CASSREGSYEKLFF. The CDR3 DNA is TGTGCCAGCAGCAGGGAAGGGAGTTATGAAAAACTGTTTTTT.

J is TRBJ2-1 and V is TRBV9; the D is unclear. V was shortened by 0 bases and J by 4 bases, with 8 bases between the two germline ends. The CDR3 length is 14 residues. Looked up from germline, CDR1 is SGDLS and CDR2 is YYNGEE. Here the CDR3 reads CASSVVPLYNEQFF. CDR3 bases: TGTGCCAGCAGCGTAGTTCCCCTTTACAATGAGCAGTTCTTC.

V gene TRBV5-6 combines with J gene TRBJ2-1, with D uncertain. The germline V and J ends were trimmed by 4 bases and 7 bases, with 21 bases remaining between them. Germline CDR1 SGHDT, CDR2 YYEEEE. The CDR3 runs to 16 residues. CDR3 in DNA: TGTGCCAGCAGCGACCTCAGTACCCCTCTCCGTAATGAGCAGTTCTTC. Translation gives CASSDLSTPLRNEQFF.

This chain connects TRBV6-5 to TRBJ2-7; TRBD1 matches at 12 bases. With 8 bases clipped from V and 5 bases from J, the junction kept 7 bases outside the gene matches. The CDR3 loop spans 14 amino acids. Germline V gene sequence: CDR1 MNHEY, CDR2 SVGAGI. The CDR3 DNA is TGTGCCAGCCAACTCGGGACAGGGGGCCACGAGCAGTACTTC. As protein: CASQLGTGGHEQYF.

This chain links TRBV7-3 with TRBJ1-2, with unresolved D. The germline V and J ends were trimmed by 0 bases and 2 bases, with 7 bases remaining between them. The CDR3 length is 14 residues. In germline, CDR1 is SGHTA, CDR2 FQGTGA. CDR3 amino acids: CASSLTAGNYGYTF. The CDR3 region has the DNA TGTGCCAGCAGCTTAACTGCAGGCAACTATGGCTACACCTTC.